This T cell receptor beta chain appears in the sequencing data of a study of CD8 T cells in ankylosing spondylitis. Study-level findings and limits: Disease-linked clones displayed a CD8+ phenotype and appeared relatively rarely in peripheral blood. It was reported that disease-linked clones were significantly enriched in matched ankylosing spondylitis synovial fluid. Blood of patients with ankylosing spondylitis appeared to be characterized by a TCR beta motif of about eight highly homologous variants.

This clonotype appeared a few times. The antigen remains unidentified. Library preparation for TCR beta used quantitative 5'-RACE with molecular barcodes. TCRdb processed the 5' RACE reads anew with MiXCR; each CDR3 protein has one entry. The sample has around 180,000 distinct CDR3 sequences; 10% to 15% are singletons. This CDR3 region has 14 residues. Germline CDR1 MGHDK, CDR2 SYGVNS. V was clipped by 4 bases and J by 3 bases, with 12 bases between them. This receptor was taken from a female donor with ankylosing spondylitis or in good health (not recorded which). This chain connects TRBV25-1 to TRBJ1-1, with a possible D match to TRBD1 (5 bases). Sequencing used blood, either unsorted or a sorted T cell fraction (not recorded which). The DNA for the CDR3 is TGTGCCAGCAGTGTACCCGGGGGTCACACTGAAGCTTTCTTT. The encoded protein is CASSVPGGHTEAFF.